The rows below give T cell receptor beta chains drawn from one sample of a study of T-cell memory formation after mild COVID-19. TCRdb reanalysed the 5' RACE reads using MiXCR and keeps one entry per CDR3 protein. The data show approximately 190,000 distinct CDR3 sequences, roughly 18% seen once. The sample comprised PBMCs or a T cell subset sorted from them (not recorded which). Receptors were obtained from an adult woman who had mild COVID-19 (a few samples of this study predate the infection). Cell type and time point are not known. CDR3s include the opening cysteine and the closing phenylalanine or tryptophan. A D gene is named only where the DNA matches it firmly. Size is omitted from some rows. Given values are once, few, many or a class for expanded clones.

J gene | V gene | clone size | D gene | CDR3 DNA | CDR3 protein
TRBJ1-1 | TRBV5-1 | NA | NA | TGCGCCAGCAGTTACGACGGGTACCTTATGAACACTGAAGCTTTCTTT | CASSYDGYLMNTEAFF
TRBJ2-5 | TRBV7-2 | few | TRBD2 | TGTGCCAGCAGCTTAGGTCGACTAGCGGGGTCCCAAGAGACCCAGTACTTC | CASSLGRLAGSQETQYF
TRBJ2-5 | TRBV4-1 | NA | NA | TGCGCCAGCAGCCAAGATCAGGTGGGACCAGAGACCCAGTACTTC | CASSQDQVGPETQYF
TRBJ2-3 | TRBV7-9 | NA | NA | TGTGCCAGCAGCTCGCTCCCCACTATTTCGCGGGAACGCACAGATACGCAGTATTTT | CASSSLPTISRERTDTQYF
TRBJ1-1 | TRBV12-3/TRBV12-4 | few | NA | TGTGCCAGCAGTTTATTTTCGGCCCCGGACACTGAAGCTTTCTTT | CASSLFSAPDTEAFF
TRBJ1-2 | TRBV30 | few | NA | TGTGCCTGGAGTCTCTGGGACTCCCGGACCTATGGCTACACCTTC | CAWSLWDSRTYGYTF
TRBJ2-7 | TRBV5-1 | few | NA | TGCGCCAGCAGCCGAGGGGTGGCGTCTAACTACGAGCAGTACTTC | CASSRGVASNYEQYF
TRBJ1-1 | TRBV6-5 | NA | NA | TGTGCCACTCAGTTACGGGCCGGGGCGACCAACACTGAAGCTTTCTTT | CATQLRAGATNTEAFF
TRBJ1-5 | TRBV12-3/TRBV12-4 | few | NA | TGTGCCAGCACTAGCGGAGGAACCCAGCATTTT | CASTSGGTQHF
TRBJ1-2 | TRBV6-5 | NA | TRBD1 | TGTGCCAGCAGTAAACAGGGGGCTGGAGGCTACACCTTC | CASSKQGAGGYTF
TRBJ2-2 | TRBV27 | NA | TRBD2 | TGTGCCAGCAGTTCGACTAGCTCGGGCACCGGGGAGCTGTTTTTT | CASSSTSSGTGELFF
TRBJ2-3 | TRBV12-3/TRBV12-4 | NA | NA | TGTGCCAGCAGGTCAGCAGGGTCGAGAGATACGCAGTATTTT | CASRSAGSRDTQYF
TRBJ2-1 | TRBV7-2 | NA | NA | TGTGCCAGCAGCTTAGAGGGGGGGTCCTACAATGAGCAGTTCTTC | CASSLEGGSYNEQFF
TRBJ2-3 | TRBV5-1 | few | NA | TGCGCCAGCAGCTCCGGCCGGGACTTCACTTACACAGATACGCAGTATTTT | CASSSGRDFTYTDTQYF
TRBJ1-4 | TRBV12-3/TRBV12-4 | many | NA | TGTGCCAGCAGTTTGTCGACTGATGAAAAACTGTTTTTT | CASSLSTDEKLFF
TRBJ1-1 | TRBV7-9 | once | NA | TGTGCCAGCAGCTTAGTGCTCAACACTGAAGCTTTCTTT | CASSLVLNTEAFF
TRBJ1-6 | TRBV20-1 | NA | NA | TGCAGTGCTATGGTAGACGGCTCCTATAATTCACCCCTCCACTTT | CSAMVDGSYNSPLHF
TRBJ2-7 | TRBV5-1 | NA | NA | TGCGCCAGCGGTACACAGAGCTCCTACGAGCAGTACTTC | CASGTQSSYEQYF
TRBJ2-7 | TRBV24-1 | NA | TRBD1 | TGTGCCACCAGTGATCCGAGCGAGACAGGGTATAAGCAGTACTTC | CATSDPSETGYKQYF
TRBJ1-2 | TRBV4-1 | NA | NA | TGCGCCAGCAGCCATGTAGCGGGTTCTGAGGGCTACACCTTC | CASSHVAGSEGYTF
TRBJ2-3 | TRBV10-3 | few | NA | TGTGCCATCAGTGCAAGCACAGATACGCAGTATTTT | CAISASTDTQYF
TRBJ1-6 | TRBV7-2 | NA | NA | TGTGCCAGCAGCTCCCTTGGGGTTTCACCCCTCCACTTT | CASSSLGVSPLHF
TRBJ2-5 | TRBV20-1 | NA | TRBD2 | TGCAGTGTAAAGGCCCAGCGGGATTGGGAGACCCAGTACTTC | CSVKAQRDWETQYF
TRBJ1-1 | TRBV4-2 | NA | TRBD1 | TGTGCCAGCAGCCGAAAGGGACAGGGGGTGAACACTGAAGCTTTCTTT | CASSRKGQGVNTEAFF
TRBJ1-5 | TRBV15 | few | NA | TGTGCCACCAGCAGAGACAACTTCAATCAGCCCCAGCATTTT | CATSRDNFNQPQHF
TRBJ2-5 | TRBV6-5 | NA | TRBD2 | TGTGCCAGCAGTTACTCGAATTCGGGAGGGCGGGGGACCCAGTACTTC | CASSYSNSGGRGTQYF
TRBJ1-6 | TRBV27 | few | TRBD1 | TGTGCCAGCTCGGGACAGGGCAGTTCACCCCTCCACTTT | CASSGQGSSPLHF
TRBJ2-6 | TRBV7-3 | few | NA | TGTGCCAGCAGCAACCCCGGGGCCGCCAACGTCCTGACTTTC | CASSNPGAANVLTF
TRBJ2-5 | TRBV10-3 | few | NA | TGTGCCATCAGTGCCCAAGAGACCCAGTACTTC | CAISAQETQYF
TRBJ1-5 | TRBV12-3/TRBV12-4 | few | NA | TGTGCCAGCAGCAACAATCAGCCCCAGCATTTT | CASSNNQPQHF
TRBJ2-1 | TRBV12-3/TRBV12-4 | few | TRBD2 | TGTGCCAGCAGTTTTGCGGGACTAGCGGGCCCCAATGAGCAGTTCTTC | CASSFAGLAGPNEQFF
TRBJ1-2 | TRBV6-5 | few | NA | TGTGCCAGCAGTTACGTAGGGGTCGGCAGCTATGGCTACACCTTC | CASSYVGVGSYGYTF
TRBJ1-2 | TRBV10-3 | NA | NA | TGTGCCATCACCGGGACACCCAACTATGGCTACACCTTC | CAITGTPNYGYTF
TRBJ2-3 | TRBV6-2/TRBV6-3 | few | NA | TGTGCCAGCAGCCCGGGGGAGCGGGCGCAGTATTTT | CASSPGERAQYF
TRBJ1-1 | TRBV5-1 | many | TRBD1 | TGCGCCAGCAGCGGTGGGACAGGAGCCACTGAAGCTTTCTTT | CASSGGTGATEAFF
TRBJ1-2 | TRBV20-1 | few | TRBD1 | TGCAGTGCTACAATATCGACAGGGAGGGATGGCTACACCTTC | CSATISTGRDGYTF
TRBJ2-1 | TRBV7-8 | few | NA | TGTGCCAGCAGCTTAGTGGATCCTGGGGGCGATGAGCAGTTCTTC | CASSLVDPGGDEQFF
TRBJ1-1 | TRBV29-1 | few | NA | TGCAGCGTTGGGCTGGACAGCAACATGAACACTGAAGCTTTCTTT | CSVGLDSNMNTEAFF
TRBJ2-7 | TRBV10-3 | NA | TRBD2 | TGTGCCATCAAGGAGCGGGAGCTATCCTACGAGCAGTACTTC | CAIKERELSYEQYF
TRBJ1-1 | TRBV29-1 | few | TRBD1 | TGCAGCGTGCCCAGGGACAGTGTAGGAGCTTTCTTT | CSVPRDSVGAFF
TRBJ2-3 | TRBV3-1 | NA | NA | TGTGCCAGCAGCCAATTGATCAGAGGAAATACGCAGTATTTT | CASSQLIRGNTQYF
TRBJ2-7 | TRBV5-1 | few | TRBD2 | TGCGCCAGCAGCAGCGGGACTCCAGCAGGGATCGACGAGCAGTACTTC | CASSSGTPAGIDEQYF
TRBJ1-1 | TRBV4-2 | few | NA | TGTGCCAGCAGCCAAGAAAAATTAAACACTGAAGCTTTCTTT | CASSQEKLNTEAFF
TRBJ1-4 | TRBV4-2 | few | NA | TGTGCCAGCAGCCAGGAGGGGGGTAATGAAAAACTGTTTTTT | CASSQEGGNEKLFF
TRBJ2-7 | TRBV18 | NA | NA | TGTGCCAGCTCACCACCGGACGGAGGCCAAGGGGAGTACTTC | CASSPPDGGQGEYF
TRBJ2-1 | TRBV7-2 | few | TRBD1 | TGTGCCAGCAGCTCGGACAGGGGGACCTACAATGAGCAGTTCTTC | CASSSDRGTYNEQFF
TRBJ2-7 | TRBV21-1 | few | NA | TGTGCCAGCAGTATTGATATCCCGACTTACGAGCAGTACTTC | CASSIDIPTYEQYF
TRBJ1-5 | TRBV21-1 | few | NA | TGTGCCAGCAGCCGCGTTGCGGACAGGGAGGGACAGCCCCAGCATTTT | CASSRVADREGQPQHF